This is a list of T cell receptor beta chains from one sample in a study of graft-versus-host responses after intestinal transplantation. Their cognate antigens are unknown. Using immunoSEQ multiplex PCR, the repertoire was profiled, and TCRdb retains in-frame clones only, with some absent. The table includes about 88,000 clones, 80% to 95% detected once. The specimen comprised unstimulated CD4+ T cells sorted from spleen or lymph node cells, sampled before transplant. Source of these receptors: a human donor who was the organ donor for an intestinal transplant. The conserved cysteine and the conserved F or W are not part of the CDR3 here. The order of the fields is J gene, V gene, CDR3 protein.

TRBJ1-1,TRBV19,ARQGLNTEAF
TRBJ1-5,TRBV6-1,ASSGGQFNQPQH
TRBJ2-1,TRBV7-2,ASSFGTGFFYEQF
TRBJ2-5,TRBV11-2,ASSWRLAETQY
TRBJ2-5,TRBV10-2,ATSRQETQY
TRBJ1-3,TRBV18,ASSSSRASGNTIY
TRBJ1-1,TRBV7-9,ASSLHTGNTEAF
TRBJ1-2,TRBV28,ASSWQGGYGYT
TRBJ1-2,TRBV18,ASSHGQIYGYT
TRBJ2-7,TRBV6-4,ATDRVPTYEQY
TRBJ2-1,TRBV27,ASSFFQRVSSYNEQF
TRBJ2-5,TRBV9,ASSVAGDVETQY
TRBJ2-7,TRBV5-1,ASSAQTYEQY